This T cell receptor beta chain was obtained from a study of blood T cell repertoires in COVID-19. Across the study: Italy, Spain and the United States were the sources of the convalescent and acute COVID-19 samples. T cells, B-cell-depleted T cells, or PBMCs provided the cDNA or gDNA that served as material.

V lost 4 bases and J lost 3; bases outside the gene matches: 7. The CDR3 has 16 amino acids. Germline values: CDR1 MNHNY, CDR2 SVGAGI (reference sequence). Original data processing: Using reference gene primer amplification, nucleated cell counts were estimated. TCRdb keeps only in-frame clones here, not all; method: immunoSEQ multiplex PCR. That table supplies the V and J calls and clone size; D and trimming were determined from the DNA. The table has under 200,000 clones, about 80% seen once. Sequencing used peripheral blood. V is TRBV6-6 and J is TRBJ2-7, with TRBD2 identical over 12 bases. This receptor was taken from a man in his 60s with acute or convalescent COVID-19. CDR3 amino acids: CASSFWTSGIHYEQYF. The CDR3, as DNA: TGTGCCAGCAGTTTTTGGACTAGCGGGATCCACTACGAGCAGTACTTC.